Following are 10 T cell receptor beta chains from one sample sequenced in a study of cytomegalovirus exposure and HLA in healthy donors. PCR primers comprised 60 Vbeta and 13 Jbeta primers. Here immunoSEQ multiplex PCR was the method, and the copy in TCRdb shows in-frame clones only, minus some. The sample has more than 150,000 clones, 82% seen once. Sequencing used PBMCs. The receptor set was obtained from a man aged 35-49 years in good health and CMV-seronegative.

The rearrangement uses TRBV27 and TRBJ2-7; D remains unclear. V lost 0 bases, J lost 4 bases, and 16 bases lay in between. The CDR3 contains 16 residues. From germline, CDR1 is MNHEY and CDR2 SMNVEV (reference sequence). CDR3 DNA: TGTGCCAGCAGTTTATCCTCATTAAGTCCTGAGTACGAGCAGTACTTC. This sequence encodes CASSLSSLSPEYEQYF.

The J gene is TRBJ2-5, the V gene TRBV19; tentatively, D is TRBD1 (5 bases). Deletions cut 4 bases from V and 8 bases from J, with 11 bases between. The germline V gene has CDR1 LNHDA and CDR2 SQIVND (reference sequence). The CDR3 has 12 amino acids. The CDR3 sequence is CASSTPDSTQYF. The CDR3 nucleotides read TGTGCCAGTAGTACGCCAGACAGTACCCAGTACTTC.

V gene TRBV2 combines with J gene TRBJ2-2, with TRBD1 identical over 7 bases. This CDR3 region has 14 residues. V shed 11 bases, J shed 4 bases, and the junction held 10 bases outside the gene matches. CDR1 is SNHLY, CDR2 FYNNEI, per germline. CDR3 coding DNA: TGTGCCGCTAGACAGGGCCGGGCCACCGGGGAGCTGTTTTTT. Translation gives CAARQGRATGELFF.

The chain carries TRBV5-1 and TRBJ1-6, with 8 bases that match TRBD1. Unmatched junction bases numbered 6, after V lost 4 bases and J lost 9 bases. The CDR3 spans 14 residues. Germline assignment: CDR1 SGHRS and CDR2 YFSETQ. CDR3: CASSGQGARSPLHF. The CDR3 DNA reads TGCGCCAGCAGCGGGCAGGGGGCGCGTTCACCCCTCCACTTT.

The CDR3: CASSQGAGSGAWSSGANVLTF. The CDR3 DNA reads as TGCGCCAGCAGCCAAGGAGCGGGTAGCGGAGCGTGGAGCTCTGGGGCCAACGTCCTGACTTTC. V is TRBV4-3 and J is TRBJ2-6; D perhaps matches TRBD2 (6 bases). Germline V gene lookup returns CDR1 LGHNA and CDR2 YSLEER. The CDR3 covers 21 residues. The V and J ends lost 1 base and 0 bases respectively, with 22 bases between them.

The chain is built from TRBV5-6 and TRBJ1-5; TRBD1 matches 7 bases. The germline V gene has CDR1 SGHDT and CDR2 YYEEEE. V dropped 1 base and J dropped 0; count of bases not matched to a gene: 10. This CDR3 is 18 amino acids long. CDR3 nucleotide sequence: TGTGCCAGCAGCTTGAGGGACAGTTGGGCTCGTAGCAATCAGCCCCAGCATTTT. Its protein is CASSLRDSWARSNQPQHF.

The chain has TRBV30 and TRBJ2-7; tentative D call: TRBD2 (6 bases). Germline V gene lookup returns CDR1 GTSNPN and CDR2 SVGIG (reference sequence). Trimming pared 3 bases from V and 4 bases from J, leaving 10 bases between. The CDR3 runs to 12 residues. CDR3 protein: CAWSGRVYEQYF. CDR3 sequence (DNA): TGTGCCTGGAGCGGGAGAGTATACGAGCAGTACTTC.

The chain couples TRBV30 to TRBJ1-5, with D hard to call. Per germline, CDR1 GTSNPN and CDR2 SVGIG (reference sequence). V shed 3 bases and J shed 6 bases, with 12 bases lying between them. This CDR3 spans 13 amino acids. In nucleotides, the CDR3 is TGTGCCTGGAGCGGGGATCGGGGTCAGCCCCAGCATTTT. Its protein is CAWSGDRGQPQHF.

The gene calls are TRBV7-6 and TRBJ1-6; D ambiguous. Germline assignment: CDR1 SGHVS and CDR2 FNYEAQ. Between the trimmed V and J ends, which lost 2 bases and 7 bases, there was a span of 18 bases. The CDR3 runs to 17 residues. The CDR3 here is CASSLYTGTVPNSPLHF. CDR3 bases: TGTGCCAGCAGCTTATACACGGGAACCGTGCCGAATTCACCCCTCCACTTT.

The chain links TRBV9 to TRBJ2-5; 7 bases agree with TRBD2. V shed 6 bases and J 1 base; nucleotides not matched to a gene: 9. Per germline, CDR1 SGDLS and CDR2 YYNGEE. The CDR3 extends over 15 amino acids. The CDR3 loop reads CASTRWGRVQETQYF. The CDR3 coding sequence is TGTGCCAGCACCCGTTGGGGGAGGGTCCAAGAGACCCAGTACTTC.